Reported below is one T cell receptor beta chain. Antigen specificity is unknown. This specimen comes from a study of cytomegalovirus exposure and HLA in healthy donors. Overall study results and limits: Later work found most CMV-associated TCR beta chains apparently HLA-restricted. Of the V segments, some could not be distinguished, including TRBV6-2 and TRBV6-3, and were excluded. With later analysis, a missense DCLRE1C variant became linked to TCR beta V- and J-gene trimming.

V was clipped by 6 bases and J by 10 bases; unmatched bases: 14. The germline gives CDR1 LNHNV, CDR2 YYDKDF (reference sequence). The CDR3 extends over 15 amino acids. Vbeta (60) and Jbeta (13) primers were used in the PCR. The repertoire was sequenced with immunoSEQ multiplex PCR; TCRdb's copy has only in-frame clones and lacks some. Among 150,000 to 200,000 clones listed, roughly 71% were seen once. Sequenced input: PBMCs. This chain joins TRBV15 and TRBJ2-1; 8 bases line up with TRBD2. The sequence came from a girl aged 5 to 17 in good health and CMV-seronegative. The CDR3 region is CATRHRGGRTEEQFF. For the CDR3, the DNA is TGTGCCACCAGACACCGGGGGGGACGTACGGAAGAGCAGTTCTTC.